This entry features one TCR beta chain sequence. Its antigen is unidentified. The data stem from a study of identical twins. The CDR3 is 16 residues long. Looked up from germline, CDR1 is SGHTA and CDR2 is FQGNSA. Losses at the gene ends were 3 bases for V and 5 bases for J; bases not matched to a gene: 6. Study observations and caveats: There was an excess of low generation probability in the out-of-frame alpha sequences that twins shared.

It was template switching that added a universal primer site, and there were unique molecular identifiers on the cDNA. TCRdb passed the 5' RACE reads through MiXCR, listing each CDR3 protein once. The data hold 460,000 or so distinct CDR3 sequences, with 14% observed a single time. The same sample was also studied in work on yellow fever vaccine responses in identical twins.

This sequence was found in a woman under 30 in good health. This chain uses TRBV7-2 with TRBJ2-5, with 13 bases aligning to TRBD2. The sequencing input was CD4+ T cells sorted from blood. The CDR3 DNA follows: TGTGCCAGCAGCTTGAGGACTAGCGGGGGTGGCGAGACCCAGTACTTC. Translated: CASSLRTSGGGETQYF. Full variable domain (remainder filled in from reference TRBV7-2 and TRBJ2-5): GAGVSQSPSNKVTEKGKDVELRCDPISGHTALYWYRQSLGQGLEFLIYFQGNSAPDKSGLPSDRFSAERTGGSVSTLTIQRTQQEDSAVYLCASSLRTSGGGETQYFGPGTRLLVL.